This entry lists 30 T cell receptor beta chains sequenced from one sample in a study of T cells in Graves' hyperthyroidism and ophthalmopathy. What was amplified from RNA transcripts were TCR beta CDR3 regions. The HTBI set primed first-round TCR CDR3 RT-PCR. TCRdb fed the multiplex PCR reads into MiXCR, producing one record per CDR3 protein. The data hold more than 350,000 distinct CDR3 sequences, with under 15% observed a single time. The sample consisted of blood. The source is a woman in her 30s with Graves' hyperthyroidism.

The table lists this clonotype with many counts. The chain combines TRBV28 with TRBJ2-3; either TRBD1 or TRBD2 may fit D (5 bases each). Germline V gene lookup returns CDR1 MDHEN and CDR2 SYDVKM. CDR3 length equals 13 residues. The V and J ends lost 6 bases and 9 bases respectively, with 16 bases between them. The CDR3 loop is CASSQGPMDTQYF. The CDR3 coding sequence is TGTGCCAGCAGCCAGGGACCTATGGACACGCAGTATTTT.

CDR3 nucleotide sequence: TGCAGTGCTAATCCGGGACTCCGCACAGATACGCAGTATTTT. The encoded protein is CSANPGLRTDTQYF. The V gene is TRBV20-1, the J gene TRBJ2-3; TRBD2 might be the D (6 bases). V dropped 4 bases and J dropped 1 base, with 12 bases sitting between them. The CDR3 contains 14 residues. The germline gives CDR1 DFQATT, CDR2 SNEGSKA (reference sequence).

The V call is TRBV25-1, the J call TRBJ2-1; 10 nucleotides agree with TRBD2. The V segment lost 8 bases and the J segment 8 bases; nucleotides outside the gene matches: 9. This CDR3 has 14 amino acids. Germline CDR1 MGHDK, CDR2 SYGVNS. This CDR3 is CASGVSGRADEQFF. The CDR3 DNA sequence: TGTGCCAGCGGTGTCAGCGGGAGGGCGGATGAGCAGTTCTTC.

This chain joins TRBV5-1 and TRBJ2-2; D is uncertain. The germline V gene has CDR1 SGHRS and CDR2 YFSETQ. This CDR3 spans 13 amino acids. V dropped 6 bases and J dropped 9 bases, with 15 bases sitting between them. DNA for the CDR3: TGCGCCAGCAAGCTTGGCGTCGTCAGGGAGCTGTTTTTT. Its translation: CASKLGVVRELFF.

The gene calls are TRBV7-9 and TRBJ2-1, with D perhaps matching TRBD1 (6 bases). This CDR3 is built from 15 residues. Germline lookup yields CDR1 SEHNR and CDR2 FQNEAQ (reference sequence). With 6 bases removed from V and 5 bases from J, the gap between germline ends came to 17 bases. The CDR3 protein is CASSRSTGLNNEQFF. For the CDR3, the DNA is TGTGCCAGCAGTCGTTCTACAGGGCTAAACAATGAGCAGTTCTTC.

The sample holds a few counts of this clonotype. The rearrangement links TRBV6-5 to TRBJ2-7; D uncertain. Trimming removed 2 bases from V and 3 bases from J, with 8 bases in between. Germline CDR1 is MNHEY and CDR2 is SVGAGI. This CDR3 has 13 amino acids. DNA for the CDR3: TGTGCCAGCAGTTACAGGGATGGCTACGAGCAGTACTTC. Translation: CASSYRDGYEQYF.

With regard to this clonotype: This may be a read error: a much more frequent sequence differs by one nucleotide. The chain links TRBV28 to TRBJ2-1, with TRBD1 matching over 7 bases. Germline CDR1 MDHEN, CDR2 SYDVKM. The CDR3 consists of 18 residues. The CDR3 reads CASSLYRGEGQATHEQLF. CDR3 in DNA: TGTGCCAGCAGTTTATACAGGGGAGAAGGTCAAGCGACCCATGAGCAGCTCTTC.

The chain links TRBV11-2 to TRBJ2-5; 7 nucleotides align to TRBD2. Germline CDR1 SGHAT, CDR2 FQNNGV. The CDR3 spans 15 residues. J lost 4 bases, V lost 0 bases, and 5 bases had no gene match. The CDR3 DNA reads as TGTGCCAGCAGCTTAGAACTAGCGCGAGGAGAGACCCAGTACTTC. As protein: CASSLELARGETQYF.

The chain links TRBV19 to TRBJ1-5; D is unresolved. CDR3 length: 14 residues. The germline V and J ends were trimmed by 2 bases and 2 bases, with 7 bases remaining between them. CDR1 is LNHDA and CDR2 is SQIVND in the germline V gene (reference sequence). The CDR3 reads CASSIPVGNQPQHF. For the CDR3, the DNA is TGTGCCAGTAGTATACCCGTGGGCAATCAGCCCCAGCATTTT.

The genes are TRBV20-1 and TRBJ1-3; maybe TRBD1 (5 bases). The CDR3 extends over 15 amino acids. Trimming pared 0 bases from V and 0 bases from J, leaving 9 bases between. CDR1 and CDR2 from the germline V gene are DFQATT and SNEGSKA (reference sequence). CDR3 sequence (DNA): TGCAGTGCTAGAGAGACAGCGAGCTCTGGAAACACCATATATTTT. Translating it yields CSARETASSGNTIYF.

The sample holds a few counts of this clonotype. This chain joins TRBV4-1 and TRBJ2-1, with 7 bases lining up with TRBD2. CDR3 length: 16 amino acids. J was trimmed by 3 bases and V by 0 bases; bases with no gene match: 5. CDR1 and CDR2 from the germline V gene are MGHRA and YSYEKL. CDR3 amino acids: CASSQEGGSYYNEQFF. The DNA for the CDR3 is TGCGCCAGCAGCCAAGAGGGAGGGAGCTACTACAATGAGCAGTTCTTC.

The chain couples TRBV24-1 to TRBJ2-7; the match to TRBD2 covers 7 bases. The CDR3 has 13 amino acids. The V gene's germline CDR1 is KGHDR and CDR2 SFDVKD. Trimming removed 3 bases from V and 7 bases from J; junction bases left unmatched: 5. The CDR3 DNA sequence: TGTGCCACCAGTGATGTGCAAGCGGGGGAGCAGTACTTC. Its protein product is CATSDVQAGEQYF.

This clonotype was recorded at least ten times. The V and J genes are TRBV2 and TRBJ2-3, with TRBD1 matching 9 bases. Trimming cost V 7 bases and J 2 bases; bases outside gene matches: 7. Germline V gene sequence: CDR1 SNHLY, CDR2 FYNNEI. CDR3 length: 15 residues. CDR3 coding DNA: TGTGCCAGCACTTCGGGACAGGGTGTCACAGATACGCAGTATTTT. Encoded protein: CASTSGQGVTDTQYF.

Regarding this clonotype: This may arise from a read error, as a much more abundant clone is one base away. The chain joins TRBV27 to TRBJ1-6, with 9 positions matching TRBD1. The CDR3 is 16 amino acids. V trimming: 4 bases; J trimming: 11 bases; junction bases outside the gene matches: 12. Germline V gene sequence: CDR1 MNHEY, CDR2 SMNVEV (reference sequence). The CDR3 spells CASSYSPGQGGAPLHF. In DNA, the CDR3 is TGTGCCAGCAGTTACTCCCCGGGACAGGGTGGAGCACCCCTCCACTTT.

The rearrangement links TRBV20-1 to TRBJ2-3; D unresolved. The V and J ends lost 0 bases and 0 bases respectively, with 10 bases between them. This CDR3 is 15 amino acids long. The germline V gene encodes CDR1 DFQATT and CDR2 SNEGSKA (reference sequence). CDR3 DNA: TGCAGTGCTAGAGATAGGGTGATTAGCACAGATACGCAGTATTTT. Amino acids: CSARDRVISTDTQYF.

In its sample, this clonotype was seen many times. Here the CDR3 reads CASSLLGGQDTEAFF. The CDR3 nucleotides read TGTGCCAGCAGTTTATTAGGGGGGCAGGACACTGAAGCTTTCTTT. The V call is TRBV28, the J call TRBJ1-1; a possible D gene is TRBD1 (6 bases). V was trimmed by 1 base and J by 3 bases, leaving 12 bases between them. Germline CDR1 MDHEN, CDR2 SYDVKM. This CDR3 has 15 residues.

Comment on this clonotype: One end of the junction does not line up with germline, which may come from a read error. The chain links TRBV20-1 to TRBJ2-7, with 7 bases that match TRBD2. The CDR3 is made up of 13 amino acids. Germline assignment: CDR1 DFQATT and CDR2 SNEGSKA (reference sequence). The CDR3 DNA is TGCAGTGCCATTAGCGGGCCCTCCTACGAGCAGCACTTC. It yields the protein CSAISGPSYEQHF.

V and J are TRBV7-2 and TRBJ2-7; unclear D gene. CDR1 and CDR2 (germline): SGHTA, FQGNSA. V was pared by 1 base and J by 6 bases, with 13 bases between. This CDR3 is 14 amino acids long. CDR3 sequence (DNA): TGTGCCAGCAGCTTAGAAATAGGGATGAGCGAGCAGTACTTC. Amino acid sequence: CASSLEIGMSEQYF.

The chain couples TRBV28 to TRBJ2-7; D is uncertain. The CDR3 sequence is 14 residues long. V was cut by 3 bases and J by 3 bases, with 12 bases left in between. The germline gives CDR1 MDHEN, CDR2 SYDVKM. CDR3 residues: CASSFKARRYEQYF. The DNA of the CDR3 is TGTGCCAGCAGTTTCAAGGCCAGGCGCTACGAGCAGTACTTC.

The V call is TRBV7-3, the J call TRBJ2-5, with TRBD2 matching over 12 bases. The J segment lost 4 bases and the V segment lost 5 bases, leaving 11 bases of the junction unmatched. CDR3 length: 17 residues. CDR1 is SGHTA, CDR2 FQGTGA, per germline. This CDR3 reads CASSVTSGRWLLETQYF. The CDR3 DNA sequence: TGTGCCAGCAGCGTGACTAGCGGGAGATGGTTATTAGAGACCCAGTACTTC. Complete variable domain (other parts from reference TRBV7-3 and TRBJ2-5): GAGVSQTPSNKVTEKGKYVELRCDPISGHTALYWYRQSLGQGPEFLIYFQGTGAADDSGLPNDRFFAVRPEGSVSTLKIQRTERGDSAVYLCASSVTSGRWLLETQYFGPGTRLLVL.

The chain has TRBV7-9 and TRBJ1-2, with D uncertain. V lost 5 bases and J 3 bases, leaving 4 bases between the germline ends. Germline V lookup: CDR1 SEHNR, CDR2 FQNEAQ (reference sequence). This CDR3 region has 11 residues. CDR3 in amino acids: CASSAYYGYTF. The CDR3 coding sequence is TGTGCCAGCAGCGCTTACTATGGCTACACCTTC.

This clonotype was detected ten times or more. V usage is TRBV20-1 and J usage is TRBJ2-3; D remains ambiguous. Germline CDR1 is DFQATT and CDR2 is SNEGSKA (reference sequence). The CDR3 consists of 10 residues. The CDR3 DNA follows: TGCAGCGGAGTGGGAGATACGCAGTATTTT. Translating gives CSGVGDTQYF.

This clonotype has at least ten counts. The chain joins TRBV7-9 to TRBJ2-3; D is uncertain. V dropped 4 bases and J dropped 2 bases, with 4 bases sitting between them. There are 12 residues in the CDR3. The germline V gene has CDR1 SEHNR and CDR2 FQNEAQ (reference sequence). CDR3 sequence: CASSSTTDTQYF. CDR3 sequence (DNA): TGTGCCAGCAGCTCCACCACAGATACGCAGTATTTT.

As regards this clonotype: A single base separates this from a much larger clone, so it may be a read error. The J gene is TRBJ1-5, the V gene TRBV27; possibly TRBD1 for D (5 bases). CDR1 MNHEY and CDR2 SMNVEV come from the germline V gene (reference sequence). CDR3 size: 15 residues. Deletions cut 6 bases from V and 2 bases from J, with 14 bases between. CDR3 nucleotides: TGTGCCAGCAGCCGCCGGGGGAATGGCAATCAGCCCCAGCATTTT. It codes for CASSRRGNGNQPQHF.

This clonotype was found many times. This chain connects TRBV28 to TRBJ2-7, with 7 bases lining up with TRBD1. Germline CDR1 is MDHEN and CDR2 is SYDVKM. This CDR3 is built from 13 residues. V lost 6 bases and J lost 5; bases outside the gene matches: 7. DNA of the CDR3: TGTGCCAGCAGCTCGGACAGGTTCCACGAGCAGTACTTC. This sequence encodes CASSSDRFHEQYF.

The rearrangement uses TRBV9 and TRBJ2-5; the D is unclear. Germline V CDR1 and CDR2: SGDLS, YYNGEE. The CDR3 contains 13 residues. V gave up 4 bases and J gave up 5 bases, with 12 bases separating them. The CDR3 loop reads CASSSLGAETQYF. In DNA, the CDR3 is TGTGCCAGCAGCAGTCTAGGAGCGGAGACCCAGTACTTC.

This clonotype appeared a few times. The CDR3 loop is CAIRIAGGDEQFF. The DNA for the CDR3 is TGTGCCATCAGAATCGCGGGAGGAGATGAGCAGTTCTTC. The chain has TRBV10-3 and TRBJ2-1; 8 bases fit TRBD2. This CDR3 region has 13 residues. Unmatched junction bases numbered 6, after V lost 6 bases and J lost 8 bases. Germline V gives CDR1 ENHRY, CDR2 SYGVKD.

This sequence joins TRBV6-5 and TRBJ2-7; no clear D. The V end lost 0 bases, the J end lost 5 bases, and 14 bases lay between the germline ends. Germline CDR1 MNHEY, CDR2 SVGAGI. This CDR3 has 15 amino acids. The CDR3 DNA sequence: TGTGCCAGCAGTTACTCGAACGCAGCTTCCCACGAGCAGTACTTC. As protein: CASSYSNAASHEQYF.

The table lists this clonotype with many counts. The rearrangement links TRBV20-1 to TRBJ2-3; TRBD2 matches 13 bases. CDR1 and CDR2 (germline): DFQATT, SNEGSKA (reference sequence). The CDR3 sequence is 15 residues long. CDR3 DNA: TGCAGCGGGACTAGCGGGATGGATAAAGGAGATACGCAGTATTTT. This gives the protein CSGTSGMDKGDTQYF.

This clonotype was seen only a few times. V is TRBV20-1 and J is TRBJ2-1, with a possible D match to TRBD2 (6 bases). V was cut by 4 bases and J by 9 bases, with 28 bases left in between. The CDR3 contains 17 residues. Per the germline V gene, CDR1 is DFQATT and CDR2 is SNEGSKA (reference sequence). The CDR3 spells CSATQRTSPPKGSEQFF. The CDR3 DNA reads TGCAGTGCTACGCAAAGAACTAGCCCCCCAAAAGGGAGTGAGCAGTTCTTC.